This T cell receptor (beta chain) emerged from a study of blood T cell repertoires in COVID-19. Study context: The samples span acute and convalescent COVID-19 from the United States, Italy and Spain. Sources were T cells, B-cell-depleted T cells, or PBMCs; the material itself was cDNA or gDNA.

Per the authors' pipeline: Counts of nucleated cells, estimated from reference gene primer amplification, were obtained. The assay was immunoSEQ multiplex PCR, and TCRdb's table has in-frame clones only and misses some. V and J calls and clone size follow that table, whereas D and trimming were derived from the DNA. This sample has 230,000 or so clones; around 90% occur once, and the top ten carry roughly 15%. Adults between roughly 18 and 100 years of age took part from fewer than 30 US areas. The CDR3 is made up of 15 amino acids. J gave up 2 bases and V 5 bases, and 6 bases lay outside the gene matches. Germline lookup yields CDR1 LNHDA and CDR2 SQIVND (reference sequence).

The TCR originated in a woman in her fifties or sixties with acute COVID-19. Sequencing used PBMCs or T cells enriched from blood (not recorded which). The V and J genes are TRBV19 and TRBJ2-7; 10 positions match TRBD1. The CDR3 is CASSPRQGAAYEQYF. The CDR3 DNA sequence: TGTGCCAGTAGTCCTCGACAGGGGGCTGCCTACGAGCAGTACTTC.